This T cell receptor (beta chain) comes out of a study of a mutant IDH1 vaccine in newly diagnosed glioma. A note on this clone: Its antigen remains unidentified.

J was trimmed by 3 bases and V by 5 bases; bases with no gene match: 7. Germline V CDR1 and CDR2: SGHTA, FQGNSA. The CDR3 loop spans 15 amino acids. The time point here: week 11, during vaccination. Every vaccine dose comprised 300 ug of mutant IDH1 20-mer peptide plus topical imiquimod. Sequencing was performed with immunoSEQ multiplex PCR; in TCRdb, only in-frame clones are kept and a portion is missing. In the table there are 100,000 to 150,000 clones, around 80% of which are singletons. This receptor was taken from a middle-aged man with glioma. This chain links TRBV7-2 with TRBJ1-5, with TRBD1 matching over 7 bases. Specimen: PBMCs, collected from a glioma patient whose treatment included an IDH1 peptide vaccine. As DNA, the CDR3 is TGTGCCAGCAGCCAGATGGGACAGCCCAATCAGCCCCAGCATTTT. Residues: CASSQMGQPNQPQHF.